This T cell receptor (beta chain) emerged from a study of identifying expanded T cells in peripheral blood. TCRdb keeps only in-frame clones here, not all; method: immunoSEQ multiplex PCR. The sample includes about 85,000 clones, 85% to 90% of them seen just once. The sample taken for sequencing was blood. This clonotype originated in a person aged 18 to 70 in good health.

The CDR3, as DNA: TGTGCCAGCTCACCACGGGCAGATTATTTCTCTGGAAACACCATATATTTT. It yields the protein CASSPRADYFSGNTIYF. The chain employs TRBV18 and TRBJ1-3; D remains ambiguous. With 1 base removed from V and 0 bases from J, the gap between germline ends came to 13 bases. This CDR3 is built from 17 residues. The germline gives CDR1 KGHSH, CDR2 LQKENI. Variable domain in full (rest from reference TRBV18 and TRBJ1-3): NAGVMQNPRHLVRRRGQEARLRCSPMKGHSHVYWYRQLPEEGLKFMVYLQKENIIDESGMPKERFSAEFPKEGPSILRIQQVVRGDSAAYFCASSPRADYFSGNTIYFGEGSWLTVV.